Shown below are 28 T cell receptor beta chains from a single sample sequenced in a study of technical replicates of blood from a few donors. Assay used: immunoSEQ multiplex PCR; TCRdb lists only in-frame clones, some missing. This sample carries 60,000 to 70,000 clones, 95% to 98% of them seen once, and the ten largest clones take over 0.15%. The sequencing input was T cells isolated from PBMCs. The receptors come from a human donor in good health.

The V gene is TRBV7-3, the J gene TRBJ2-1, with a weak D call TRBD1 (6 bases). The V and J ends lost 4 bases and 2 bases respectively, with 12 bases between them. The CDR3 length is 15 residues. Germline CDR1 reads SGHTA; CDR2 reads FQGTGA. DNA for the CDR3: TGTGCCAGCAGCTCACCACAGGGTGCCTACAATGAGCAGTTCTTC. This encodes CASSSPQGAYNEQFF.

In nucleotides, the CDR3 is TGCAGTGTTAGGGCCCTCTACGAGCAGTACTTC. Translated, it gives CSVRALYEQYF. V is TRBV20-1 and J is TRBJ2-7; D is unresolved. Trimming took 7 bases from V and 3 from J, leaving 10 bases between them. CDR3 size: 11 residues. CDR1 and CDR2 (germline): DFQATT, SNEGSKA (reference sequence).

The V and J genes are TRBV9 and TRBJ2-7, with D perhaps TRBD1 (6 bases). The CDR3 sequence is 12 residues long. Trimming cost V 3 bases and J 3 bases, with 7 bases left between them. Per germline, CDR1 SGDLS and CDR2 YYNGEE. Here the CDR3 reads CASSGTDYEQYF. In nucleotides, the CDR3 is TGTGCCAGCAGCGGGACAGACTACGAGCAGTACTTC.

This clone was seen once. This chain connects TRBV4-1 to TRBJ1-1, with 11 bases aligning to TRBD1. This CDR3 has 14 amino acids. From germline, CDR1 is MGHRA and CDR2 YSYEKL. With 6 bases clipped from V and 5 bases from J, the junction kept 5 bases outside the gene matches. The DNA for the CDR3 is TGCGCCAGCAGTCAGGACAGGGGGCAAACTGAAGCTTTCTTT. Its translation is CASSQDRGQTEAFF.

The chain joins TRBV27 to TRBJ2-7; 9 bases line up with TRBD2. This CDR3 contains 15 residues. J lost 4 bases, V lost 3 bases, and 7 bases had no gene match. Germline CDR1 and CDR2: MNHEY and SMNVEV (reference sequence). CDR3 DNA sequence: TGTGCCAGCAGTTTCATAGCGGGAGTAGTATACGAGCAGTACTTC. It codes for CASSFIAGVVYEQYF.

The DNA of the CDR3 is TGTGCTAGTGGTTTGAAGTTACAGGGGGTCCTGAATGAGCAGTTCTTC. This gives the protein CASGLKLQGVLNEQFF. The gene calls are TRBV12-5 and TRBJ2-1; 8 nucleotides line up with TRBD1. V was clipped by 2 bases and J by 7 bases; unmatched bases: 10. CDR1 LGHNT and CDR2 FRNRAP come from the germline V gene. The CDR3 consists of 16 residues.

The CDR3: CASSDTGWVNEQFF. The CDR3 coding sequence is TGCGCCAGCAGTGATACAGGTTGGGTTAATGAGCAGTTCTTC. The chain couples TRBV10-1 to TRBJ2-1; D is possibly TRBD1 (5 bases). The CDR3 contains 14 residues. Trimming pared 3 bases from V and 7 bases from J, leaving 13 bases between. Germline V gene data show CDR1 as WNHNN and CDR2 as SYGVQD (reference sequence).

The rearrangement uses TRBV7-8 and TRBJ1-3; a weak D match, TRBD1 (6 bases). Germline V gene lookup returns CDR1 SGHVS and CDR2 FQNEAQ. The CDR3 covers 16 residues. Trimming cost V 4 bases and J 8 bases, with 21 bases left between them. The CDR3 loop is CASSSRRWGLEYTIYF. The CDR3 nucleotides read TGTGCCAGCAGCTCCCGTCGATGGGGGCTAGAATACACCATATATTTT.

The chain uses TRBV19 and TRBJ1-2; possibly TRBD1 for D (5 bases). The V end was cut by 0 bases, the J end by 8 bases, with 16 bases between. The CDR3 runs 15 residues. CDR1 is LNHDA and CDR2 is SQIVND in the germline V gene (reference sequence). This CDR3 is CASSIDSGSPSGYTF. As DNA, the CDR3 is TGTGCCAGTAGTATAGATTCAGGGTCGCCGTCCGGCTACACCTTC. The variable domain in full, with the rest retrieved from reference TRBV19 and TRBJ1-2, is DGGITQSPKYLFRKEGQNVTLSCEQNLNHDAMYWYRQDPGQGLRLIYYSQIVNDFQKGDIAEGYSVSREKKESFPLTVTSAQKNPTAFYLCASSIDSGSPSGYTFGSGTRLTVV.

The chain has TRBV19 and TRBJ2-2; TRBD2 aligns across 15 bases. V dropped 6 bases and J dropped 3; count of bases not matched to a gene: 5. Germline CDR1 reads LNHDA; CDR2 reads SQIVND (reference sequence). CDR3 length: 17 residues. CDR3 region: CASSGLAGGYDTGELFF. CDR3 DNA: TGTGCCAGTAGCGGACTAGCGGGAGGGTACGACACCGGGGAGCTGTTTTTT.

The chain is built from TRBV7-2 and TRBJ2-7, with 11 positions matching TRBD2. With V trimmed by 5 bases and J by 9 bases, 12 bases remained unmatched. This CDR3 contains 15 residues. The V gene's germline CDR1 is SGHTA and CDR2 FQGNSA. The CDR3 reads CASSPRTSGSLRQYF. CDR3 DNA: TGTGCCAGCAGCCCCCGAACTAGCGGGAGTCTGAGGCAGTACTTC.

The chain carries TRBV5-4 and TRBJ2-5, with 9 bases aligning to TRBD1. This CDR3 is 14 amino acids long. With V trimmed by 4 bases and J by 5 bases, 6 bases remained unmatched. The germline V gene encodes CDR1 SGHNT and CDR2 YYREEE (reference sequence). The DNA of the CDR3 is TGTGCCAGCAGCGGCAACAGGGGGCAGGAGACCCAGTACTTC. Amino acids: CASSGNRGQETQYF.

This clone was picked up one time. The chain combines TRBV9 with TRBJ2-1, with 8 bases identical to TRBD2. Germline loops: CDR1 SGDLS, CDR2 YYNGEE. Germline trimming cut 3 bases from V and 1 base from J; bases unmatched to any gene: 3. The CDR3 loop spans 15 amino acids. CDR3 in DNA: TGTGCCAGCAGCGCGGGGGGGCTGTCCTACAATGAGCAGTTCTTC. This codes for CASSAGGLSYNEQFF.

The chain carries TRBV5-6 and TRBJ2-1; maybe TRBD2 (6 bases). Trimming pared 2 bases from V and 10 bases from J, leaving 13 bases between. Germline lookup yields CDR1 SGHDT and CDR2 YYEEEE. The CDR3 covers 13 residues. The CDR3 spells CASSFHGGREQFF. The DNA of the CDR3 is TGTGCCAGCAGCTTTCACGGAGGGAGGGAGCAGTTCTTC.

The genes are TRBV7-3 and TRBJ1-4; tentatively, D is TRBD1 (6 bases). V lost 5 bases, J lost 7 bases, and 17 bases lay in between. This CDR3 comprises 15 residues. Germline CDR1 is SGHTA and CDR2 is FQGTGA. This CDR3 is CASSPTGQIGEKLFF. CDR3 bases: TGTGCCAGCAGCCCAACCGGACAGATTGGTGAAAAACTGTTTTTT.

The chain has TRBV28 and TRBJ2-1; the D gene is possibly TRBD1 (5 bases). V lost 2 bases, J lost 7 bases, and 15 bases lay in between. The CDR3 totals 15 residues. Per germline, CDR1 MDHEN and CDR2 SYDVKM. The CDR3 DNA reads TGTGCCAGCAGTTTAGAGCAGGGAACGAGAAATGAGCAGTTCTTC. It is translated as CASSLEQGTRNEQFF.

This chain uses TRBV7-8 with TRBJ2-7; perhaps TRBD1 as D (7 bases). The CDR3 runs to 16 residues. V was clipped by 0 bases and J by 2 bases, with 14 bases between them. Germline V lookup: CDR1 SGHVS, CDR2 FQNEAQ. The CDR3 reads CASSLAQGGFAYEQYF. In DNA form, the CDR3 reads TGTGCCAGCAGCTTAGCGCAGGGGGGTTTTGCCTACGAGCAGTACTTC. Variable domain in full (rest from reference TRBV7-8 and TRBJ2-7): GAGVSQSPRYKVAKRGQDVALRCDPISGHVSLFWYQQALGQGPEFLTYFQNEAQLDKSGLPSDRFFAERPEGSVSTLKIQRTQQEDSAVYLCASSLAQGGFAYEQYFGPGTRLTVT.

The V gene is TRBV6-5, the J gene TRBJ1-2; 8 bases map to TRBD1. The length of the CDR3 is 15 residues. With V trimmed by 4 bases and J by 4 bases, 8 bases remained unmatched. CDR1 MNHEY and CDR2 SVGAGI come from the germline V gene. The CDR3 DNA follows: TGTGCCAGCAGTTTACAATCACAGGGGGGCTATGGCTACACCTTC. This translates into CASSLQSQGGYGYTF.

The gene calls are TRBV9 and TRBJ2-2, with TRBD2 as a possible D gene (6 bases). Trimming stripped 5 bases from V and 0 bases from J, with 14 bases between. Germline assignment: CDR1 SGDLS and CDR2 YYNGEE. The length of the CDR3 is 16 residues. CDR3 loop: CASSPRGTANTGELFF. The CDR3 bases are TGTGCCAGCAGTCCCCGGGGGACCGCGAACACCGGGGAGCTGTTTTTT.

The chain is built from TRBV11-2 and TRBJ1-3, with D maybe TRBD1 (6 bases). Germline values: CDR1 SGHAT, CDR2 FQNNGV. Trimming stripped 0 bases from V and 0 bases from J, with 18 bases between. The CDR3 spans 19 residues. CDR3: CASSLDTVRGSLSGNTIYF. Written as DNA, the CDR3 is TGTGCCAGCAGCTTAGATACGGTCAGGGGATCTCTCTCTGGAAACACCATATATTTT.

This chain connects TRBV5-6 to TRBJ1-1, with D possibly matching TRBD1 (5 bases). The CDR3 consists of 16 residues. V shed 2 bases and J shed 0 bases, with 14 bases lying between them. In germline, CDR1 is SGHDT, CDR2 YYEEEE. CDR3 DNA: TGTGCCAGCAGCTTAACCGGGACTATCATGAACACTGAAGCTTTCTTT. Protein: CASSLTGTIMNTEAFF.

This clone was recorded once. J is TRBJ1-5 and V is TRBV7-9, with D unresolved. Germline V gives CDR1 SEHNR, CDR2 FQNEAQ (reference sequence). V was trimmed by 3 bases and J by 6 bases, leaving 9 bases between them. The CDR3 length is 13 residues. CDR3 nucleotide sequence: TGTGCCAGCAGCTTTGGAGCGGCTCAGCCCCAGCATTTT. Its protein product is CASSFGAAQPQHF.

The chain uses TRBV6-1 and TRBJ2-7; D perhaps matches TRBD2 (6 bases). V lost 6 bases and J lost 1, with 16 bases in between. Germline V gene data show CDR1 as MNHNS and CDR2 as SASEGT. CDR3 length: 15 residues. DNA of the CDR3: TGTGCCAGCAGCGTTAGACTAGGATCATCCTACGAGCAGTACTTC. It yields the protein CASSVRLGSSYEQYF.

V gene TRBV11-3 combines with J gene TRBJ2-1, with D possibly being TRBD2 (5 bases). CDR1 is SGHNT, CDR2 YENEEA, per germline. Trimming left V 4 bases short and J 7 bases short, with 8 bases between. The CDR3 runs 12 residues. The CDR3 region has the DNA TGTGCCAGCAGCTCTGAGCGGAATGAGCAGTTCTTC. It encodes CASSSERNEQFF.

This clone appeared once. V gene TRBV5-1 combines with J gene TRBJ2-4; 11 bases are shared with TRBD1. J gave up 8 bases and V 3 bases, and 4 bases lay outside the gene matches. Germline CDR1 is SGHRS and CDR2 is YFSETQ. The CDR3 length is 14 residues. CDR3 DNA: TGCGCCAGCAGCTGGACAGGGGGCTACGACATTCAGTACTTC. Residues: CASSWTGGYDIQYF.

V usage is TRBV5-1 and J usage is TRBJ2-1, with TRBD1 matching over 9 bases. Germline assignment: CDR1 SGHRS and CDR2 YFSETQ. Trimming removed 0 bases from V and 14 bases from J; junction bases left unmatched: 12. This CDR3 comprises 15 residues. As DNA, the CDR3 is TGCGCCAGCAGCTTGGGGACAGGGGAAGGTTTAGGCAAGTTCTTC. Amino acids: CASSLGTGEGLGKFF. Full variable domain (missing parts from reference TRBV5-1 and TRBJ2-1): KAGVTQTPRYLIKTRGQQVTLSCSPISGHRSVSWYQQTPGQGLQFLFEYFSETQRNKGNFPGRFSGRQFSNSRSEMNVSTLELGDSALYLCASSLGTGEGLGKFFGPGTRLTVL.

As for this clone: In the same sample, other DNA sequences code for this CDR3. CDR3 protein: CASSLGAGANVLTF. CDR3 bases: TGTGCCAGCAGCTTGGGCGCTGGGGCCAACGTCCTGACTTTC. V and J are TRBV7-9 and TRBJ2-6; no clear D gene. Trimming took 3 bases from V and 2 from J, leaving 5 bases between them. CDR3 length: 14 residues. Germline V gene sequence: CDR1 SEHNR, CDR2 FQNEAQ (reference sequence).

The V and J genes are TRBV11-2 and TRBJ1-4; maybe TRBD1 (6 bases). The length of the CDR3 is 15 residues. Germline CDR1 SGHAT, CDR2 FQNNGV. The V end lost 5 bases, the J end lost 6 bases, and 16 bases lay between the germline ends. CDR3 nucleotide sequence: TGTGCCAGCAGCCTCCCGGGACATAGACATGAAAAACTGTTTTTT. This codes for CASSLPGHRHEKLFF.